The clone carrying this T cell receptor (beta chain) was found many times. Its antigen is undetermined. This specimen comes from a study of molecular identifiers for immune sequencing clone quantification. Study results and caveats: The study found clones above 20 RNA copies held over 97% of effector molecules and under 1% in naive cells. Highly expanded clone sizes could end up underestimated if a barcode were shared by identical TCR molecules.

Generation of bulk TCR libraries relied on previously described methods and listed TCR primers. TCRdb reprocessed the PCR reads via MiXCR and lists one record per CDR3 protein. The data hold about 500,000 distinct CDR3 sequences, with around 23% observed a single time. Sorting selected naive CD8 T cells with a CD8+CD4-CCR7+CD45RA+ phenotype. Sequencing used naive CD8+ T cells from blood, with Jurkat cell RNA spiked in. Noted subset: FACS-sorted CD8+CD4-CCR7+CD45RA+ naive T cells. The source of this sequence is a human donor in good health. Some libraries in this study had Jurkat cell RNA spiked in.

The CDR3 sequence: CASSVGASADTQYF. The DNA of the CDR3 is TGTGCCAGCAGCGTAGGAGCTTCCGCAGATACGCAGTATTTT. V usage is TRBV9 and J usage is TRBJ2-3; D gene uncertain. This CDR3 is built from 14 residues. Germline CDR1 SGDLS, CDR2 YYNGEE. Trimming took off 0 bases at V and 4 bases at J, with 9 bases between the two ends.